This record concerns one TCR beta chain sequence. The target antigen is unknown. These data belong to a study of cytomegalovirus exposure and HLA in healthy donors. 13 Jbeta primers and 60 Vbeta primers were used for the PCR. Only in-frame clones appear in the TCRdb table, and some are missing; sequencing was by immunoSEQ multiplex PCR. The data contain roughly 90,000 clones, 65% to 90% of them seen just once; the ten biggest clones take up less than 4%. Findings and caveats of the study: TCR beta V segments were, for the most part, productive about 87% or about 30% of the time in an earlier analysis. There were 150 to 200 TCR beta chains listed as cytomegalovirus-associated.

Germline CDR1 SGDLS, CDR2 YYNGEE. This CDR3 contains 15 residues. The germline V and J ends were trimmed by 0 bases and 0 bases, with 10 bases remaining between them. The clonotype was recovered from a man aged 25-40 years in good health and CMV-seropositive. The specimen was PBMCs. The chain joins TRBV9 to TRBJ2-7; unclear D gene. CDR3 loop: CASSVDPSSSYEQYF. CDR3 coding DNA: TGTGCCAGCAGCGTAGACCCTAGTTCCTCCTACGAGCAGTACTTC.